These 2 T cell receptor beta chains were all obtained from the same sample, sequenced in a study of low-dose radiotherapy and immunotherapy resistance in tumors. Gene-specific TRAV and TRBV primers were used for first-strand cDNA, covering alpha and beta chains. Both a constant-region primer and a V-primer adapter served to amplify TCRs across roughly 20 PCR cycles. One entry per CDR3 protein results from TCRdb running MiXCR on the reads. This table holds 6,000 to 6,500 distinct CDR3 sequences, roughly 80% found once. The receptors here all came from a human donor with advanced metastatic prostate, ovarian, gallbladder or colorectal cancer (not recorded which). This table probably holds off-target reads from a library built for another chain.

The chain employs TRBV12-3 or TRBV12-4 and TRBJ1-2; D remains unclear. The length of the CDR3 is 13 residues. The V end lost 3 bases, the J end lost 0 bases, and 5 bases lay between the germline ends. The CDR3 loop is CASSFGANYGYTF. CDR3 nucleotides: TGTGCCAGCAGTTTTGGAGCTAACTATGGCTACACCTTC.

For the CDR3, the DNA is TGCAGCGAAGGACTGAGCAACAATGAGCAGTTCTTC. This translates into CSEGLSNNEQFF. V gene TRBV29-1 combines with J gene TRBJ2-1; D may be TRBD2 (5 bases). Trimming took 7 bases from V and 5 from J, leaving 12 bases between them. This CDR3 comprises 12 residues. Germline values: CDR1 SQVTM, CDR2 ANQGSEA.